These 4 T cell receptor beta chains were all obtained from the same sample, sequenced in a study of B cell selection in AIRE deficiency. Sorted regulatory T cells were CD4-positive, CD25-high and CD127-low or negative. Assay: immunoSEQ multiplex PCR; the TCRdb copy retains only in-frame clones and omits some. This repertoire shows 15,000 to 20,000 clones, under 95% found once; its top ten account for roughly 1%. Sequenced input: CD4+CD25+ Tregs sorted from PBMCs. The receptors stem from a human donor in good health.

This chain uses TRBV19 with TRBJ2-1; the D gene is possibly TRBD1 (5 bases). V was trimmed by 3 bases and J by 7 bases, leaving 13 bases between them. The length of the CDR3 is 14 residues. Germline loops: CDR1 LNHDA, CDR2 SQIVND (reference sequence). CDR3 DNA: TGTGCCAGTAGTATTATGGGCGGACATAATGAGCAGTTCTTC. Amino acid sequence: CASSIMGGHNEQFF. Together with reference TRBV19 and TRBJ2-1, the CDR3 gives the full variable domain: DGGITQSPKYLFRKEGQNVTLSCEQNLNHDAMYWYRQDPGQGLRLIYYSQIVNDFQKGDIAEGYSVSREKKESFPLTVTSAQKNPTAFYLCASSIMGGHNEQFFGPGTRLTVL.

The chain is built from TRBV18 and TRBJ2-7; 8 bases map to TRBD2. This CDR3 contains 14 residues. Germline values: CDR1 KGHSH, CDR2 LQKENI. Trimming cost V 3 bases and J 6 bases; bases outside gene matches: 7. CDR3: CASSPGGDRGEQYF. CDR3 sequence (DNA): TGTGCCAGCTCACCCGGGGGGGACCGGGGCGAGCAGTACTTC.

The chain employs TRBV2 and TRBJ2-3, with TRBD2 identical over 8 bases. Germline lookup yields CDR1 SNHLY and CDR2 FYNNEI. V lost 4 bases and J lost 3; bases outside the gene matches: 9. This CDR3 has 16 amino acids. The CDR3 protein is CASSATRTGGTDTQYF. The CDR3 nucleotides read TGTGCCAGCAGTGCTACTAGGACGGGGGGGACAGATACGCAGTATTTT. The full variable domain, completed using reference TRBV2 and TRBJ2-3, is EPEVTQTPSHQVTQMGQEVILRCVPISNHLYFYWYRQILGQKVEFLVSFYNNEISEKSEIFDDQFSVERPDGSNFTLKIRSTKLEDSAMYFCASSATRTGGTDTQYFGPGTRLTVL.

The chain recombines TRBV5-1 with TRBJ2-5, with 10 bases fitting TRBD2. Germline V gene sequence: CDR1 SGHRS, CDR2 YFSETQ. V lost 0 bases to trimming and J lost 4 bases; unmatched junction nucleotides: 3. The CDR3 totals 15 residues. The CDR3 here is CASSLVLAGAETQYF. CDR3 in DNA: TGCGCCAGCAGCTTGGTTCTAGCGGGAGCAGAGACCCAGTACTTC.